This entry lists 27 T cell receptor beta chains sequenced from one sample in a study of shared clonotypes between healthy human individuals. Produced via immunoSEQ multiplex PCR; TCRdb's table is partial and in-frame only. The data contain 950,000 to 1,300,000 clones, about 80% of them seen just once; the ten biggest clones take up approximately 1.3%. Source material: memory CD4+ T cells sorted from blood. Subset denoted: CD45RA-negative fraction. The receptors stem from a man younger than 35 in good health.

CDR3 coding DNA: TGTGCCAGTAGACCGAGGGACGAGTACGAGCAGTACTTC. Its protein is CASRPRDEYEQYF. The chain couples TRBV19 to TRBJ2-7, with D perhaps TRBD1 or TRBD2 (5 bases each). The CDR3 extends over 13 amino acids. The germline CDR1 and CDR2 sequences are LNHDA and SQIVND (reference sequence). V lost 6 bases and J 4 bases, leaving 13 bases between the germline ends.

The chain links TRBV11-3 to TRBJ2-2; D is perhaps TRBD1 or TRBD2 (5 bases each). Germline CDR1 is SGHNT and CDR2 is YENEEA. V was shortened by 5 bases and J by 4 bases, with 14 bases between the two germline ends. The CDR3 spans 15 residues. The CDR3 nucleotides are TGTGCCAGCAGCCCCGGGGCAGTGAGCACCGGGGAGCTGTTTTTT. The encoded protein is CASSPGAVSTGELFF.

V is TRBV27 and J is TRBJ2-1; 7 nucleotides agree with TRBD2. With 5 bases clipped from V and 16 bases from J, the junction kept 11 bases outside the gene matches. Germline-derived CDR1 and CDR2 are MNHEY and SMNVEV (reference sequence). CDR3 size: 12 residues. CDR3 nucleotides: TGTGCCAGCAGTACATCTAGCGGAAATCTATTCTTC. It encodes CASSTSSGNLFF.

This chain's CDR3 is CASRLGRVNTEAFF. DNA for the CDR3: TGTGCCAGCAGGCTGGGTAGGGTGAACACTGAAGCTTTCTTT. The chain recombines TRBV2 with TRBJ1-1; unclear D gene. The V gene's germline CDR1 is SNHLY and CDR2 FYNNEI. The CDR3 extends over 14 amino acids. Trimming took 6 bases from V and 0 from J, leaving 11 bases between them.

The gene calls are TRBV11-2 and TRBJ2-7; maybe TRBD1 (5 bases). Trimming pared 4 bases from V and 3 bases from J, leaving 13 bases between. This CDR3 has 14 residues. CDR1 and CDR2 (germline): SGHAT, FQNNGV. The CDR3 reads CASSSQDTFYEQYF. CDR3 DNA sequence: TGTGCCAGCAGCTCACAGGACACCTTCTACGAGCAGTACTTC. Full variable domain (missing parts from reference TRBV11-2 and TRBJ2-7): EAGVAQSPRYKIIEKRQSVAFWCNPISGHATLYWYQQILGQGPKLLIQFQNNGVVDDSQLPKDRFSAERLKGVDSTLKIQPAKLEDSAVYLCASSSQDTFYEQYFGPGTRLTVT.

CDR3 region: CATSREGLTTYTEAFF. The CDR3 bases are TGTGCCACCAGCAGAGAAGGGCTGACCACCTACACTGAAGCTTTCTTT. The gene calls are TRBV15 and TRBJ1-1, with unresolved D. Germline V lookup: CDR1 LNHNV, CDR2 YYDKDF (reference sequence). V lost 0 bases to trimming and J lost 3 bases, with 14 bases between them. There are 16 residues in the CDR3.

This chain joins TRBV7-3 and TRBJ2-2, with D hard to call. Germline CDR1 SGHTA, CDR2 FQGTGA. The CDR3 sequence is 12 residues long. Trimming took off 5 bases at V and 3 bases at J, with 4 bases between the two ends. The CDR3 DNA sequence: TGTGCCAGCAGCCTGTACACCGGGGAGCTGTTTTTT. This sequence encodes CASSLYTGELFF.

The chain has TRBV5-1 and TRBJ1-1; no clear D. This CDR3 comprises 14 residues. The germline V and J ends were trimmed by 2 bases and 1 base, with 9 bases remaining between them. Germline V gives CDR1 SGHRS, CDR2 YFSETQ. The CDR3 sequence: CASSFVGWNTEAFF. The CDR3 bases are TGCGCCAGCAGCTTTGTGGGGTGGAACACTGAAGCTTTCTTT.

The V and J genes are TRBV27 and TRBJ2-2, with 12 bases lining up with TRBD1. Germline values: CDR1 MNHEY, CDR2 SMNVEV (reference sequence). Germline trimming cut 1 base from V and 3 bases from J; bases unmatched to any gene: 3. This CDR3 comprises 17 residues. The CDR3 DNA follows: TGTGCCAGCAGTTTATGGGGACAGGGGGCCGACACCGGGGAGCTGTTTTTT. It is translated as CASSLWGQGADTGELFF.

With regard to this clone: At one of its ends the junction is not consistent with the germline gene, which may arise from a read error. The chain links TRBV19 to TRBJ2-4, with 7 bases lining up with TRBD1. This CDR3 has 13 amino acids. CDR1 is LNHDA and CDR2 is SQIVND in the germline V gene (reference sequence). Here the CDR3 reads CASNNRGDVAANF. CDR3 DNA sequence: TGTGCCAGTAATAACAGGGGTGATGTTGCTGCGAACTTC.

This clone appeared a few times. The genes are TRBV5-4 and TRBJ1-2; D not resolved. Per the germline V gene, CDR1 is SGHNT and CDR2 is YYREEE (reference sequence). The CDR3 is 11 residues long. The V gene lost 2 bases and the J gene lost 9 bases, with 8 bases spanning the gap. CDR3 loop: CASSFDGSYTF. CDR3 nucleotide sequence: TGTGCCAGCAGCTTCGATGGAAGCTACACCTTC.

The chain employs TRBV29-1 and TRBJ1-1; no clear D gene. This CDR3 is built from 13 residues. The germline CDR1 and CDR2 sequences are SQVTM and ANQGSEA. Between the trimmed V and J ends, which lost 4 bases and 5 bases, there was a span of 14 bases. The chain's CDR3 is CSVVQSPGTEAFF. CDR3 in DNA: TGCAGCGTTGTGCAGAGCCCGGGGACTGAAGCTTTCTTT.

The chain joins TRBV5-6 to TRBJ2-2; D gene uncertain. V was cut by 1 base and J by 0 bases, with 7 bases left in between. Germline values: CDR1 SGHDT, CDR2 YYEEEE. CDR3 length: 15 amino acids. DNA of the CDR3: TGTGCCAGCAGCTTGATGGGGACGAACACCGGGGAGCTGTTTTTT. Protein: CASSLMGTNTGELFF.

CDR3 sequence: CAWSVQGLAGGVSEQFF. DNA of the CDR3: TGTGCCTGGAGTGTACAGGGACTAGCGGGAGGAGTAAGTGAGCAGTTCTTC. The J gene is TRBJ2-1, the V gene TRBV30; 15 nucleotides agree with TRBD2. Germline CDR1 reads GTSNPN; CDR2 reads SVGIG (reference sequence). The CDR3 length is 17 residues. Trimming at V came to 0 bases and at J to 9 bases, leaving 9 bases not matched to a gene. Variable domain in full (rest from reference TRBV30 and TRBJ2-1): SQTIHQWPATLVQPVGSPLSLECTVEGTSNPNLYWYRQAAGRGLQLLFYSVGIGQISSEVPQNLSASRPQDRQFILSSKKLLLSDSGFYLCAWSVQGLAGGVSEQFFGPGTRLTVL.

The chain links TRBV2 to TRBJ2-7; 10 nucleotides line up with TRBD2. This CDR3 comprises 14 residues. V trimming: 8 bases; J trimming: 0 bases; junction bases outside the gene matches: 4. Germline-derived CDR1 and CDR2 are SNHLY and FYNNEI. CDR3: CASLTSGSSYEQYF. The CDR3 DNA reads TGTGCCAGCCTGACTAGCGGGTCCTCCTACGAGCAGTACTTC.

V and J are TRBV30 and TRBJ2-7, with TRBD1 matching over 11 bases. Germline trimming cut 2 bases from V and 0 bases from J; bases unmatched to any gene: 3. The germline gives CDR1 GTSNPN, CDR2 SVGIG (reference sequence). The length of the CDR3 is 15 residues. The CDR3 here is CAWSLGTGGSYEQYF. CDR3 coding DNA: TGTGCCTGGAGTCTCGGGACAGGGGGCTCCTACGAGCAGTACTTC.

CDR3 coding DNA: TGCGCCAGCAGTGGGGGCCTCCGGGAGACCCAGTACTTC. This codes for CASSGGLRETQYF. The chain employs TRBV10-2 and TRBJ2-5, with a weak D call TRBD1 (5 bases). This CDR3 region has 13 residues. V was trimmed by 4 bases and J by 5 bases, leaving 11 bases between them. Germline CDR1 is WSHSY and CDR2 is SAAADI.

About this clone itself: At the DNA level, this CDR3 is encoded by other sequences in the same sample as well. The rearrangement joins TRBV20-1 to TRBJ2-7; 8 positions agree with TRBD1. The V segment lost 6 bases and the J segment 7 bases; nucleotides outside the gene matches: 5. In germline, CDR1 is DFQATT, CDR2 SNEGSKA (reference sequence). This CDR3 is 11 amino acids long. Here the CDR3 reads CSATGGGEQYF. The CDR3, as DNA: TGCAGTGCCACAGGGGGAGGTGAGCAGTACTTC.

To note about this clone: Other DNA variants within this sample encode the same CDR3. The genes are TRBV18 and TRBJ2-7, with 8 bases that match TRBD2. This CDR3 is 14 amino acids long. Germline CDR1 and CDR2: KGHSH and LQKENI. J gave up 7 bases and V 0 bases, and 5 bases lay outside the gene matches. CDR3 in DNA: TGTGCCAGCTCACCACCGTCCGGGGGGGGTGAGCAGTACTTC. This encodes CASSPPSGGGEQYF.

V is TRBV27 and J is TRBJ1-5, with D unclear. CDR3 length: 15 residues. Trimming cost V 5 bases and J 1 base, with 12 bases left between them. From germline, CDR1 is MNHEY and CDR2 SMNVEV (reference sequence). CDR3 DNA sequence: TGTGCCAGCAGTGCCGAAGGCGTCAGCAATCAGCCCCAGCATTTT. It translates to CASSAEGVSNQPQHF.

This clone turned up a few times. The rearrangement links TRBV7-2 to TRBJ2-3, with 7 bases lining up with TRBD2. J gave up 5 bases and V 5 bases, and 10 bases lay outside the gene matches. Germline V gives CDR1 SGHTA, CDR2 FQGNSA. The CDR3 is made up of 15 amino acids. CDR3: CASSTTGRQKDTQYF. For the CDR3, the DNA is TGTGCCAGCAGCACCACCGGGAGGCAAAAAGATACGCAGTATTTT.

DNA of the CDR3: TGTGCCAGCAGCTTGGAACTAGCGGGGGATTGGGAGACCCAGTACTTC. Its protein product is CASSLELAGDWETQYF. The chain employs TRBV5-6 and TRBJ2-5; TRBD2 agrees at 11 bases. Trimming removed 0 bases from V and 5 bases from J; junction bases left unmatched: 6. The length of the CDR3 is 16 residues. Per germline, CDR1 SGHDT and CDR2 YYEEEE. Full variable domain (missing parts from reference TRBV5-6 and TRBJ2-5): DAGVTQSPTHLIKTRGQQVTLRCSPKSGHDTVSWYQQALGQGPQFIFQYYEEEERQRGNFPDRFSGHQFPNYSSELNVNALLLGDSALYLCASSLELAGDWETQYFGPGTRLLVL.

The chain has TRBV27 and TRBJ1-6; D perhaps matches TRBD1 (6 bases). Germline V gene sequence: CDR1 MNHEY, CDR2 SMNVEV (reference sequence). This CDR3 region has 17 residues. V was pared by 2 bases and J by 10 bases, with 21 bases between. CDR3 sequence: CASSLGGAGVRGSPLHF. The CDR3 DNA reads as TGTGCCAGCAGTTTAGGCGGGGCAGGGGTGCGGGGATCACCCCTCCACTTT.

A word on this clone: Within the sample, other DNA sequences also encode this same CDR3. The V and J genes are TRBV6-1 and TRBJ1-1; D is unclear. Germline V CDR1 and CDR2: MNHNS, SASEGT. CDR3 length: 13 residues. Trimming shortened V by 1 base and J by 2 bases, and 5 bases separated the two germline ends. Written as DNA, the CDR3 is TGTGCCAGCAGTGAAGGCCTTAACACTGAAGCTTTCTTT. The encoded protein is CASSEGLNTEAFF.

This clone was seen a few times. This sequence joins TRBV29-1 and TRBJ1-1, with D hard to call. V was cut by 5 bases and J by 0 bases, with 7 bases left in between. CDR1 SQVTM and CDR2 ANQGSEA come from the germline V gene. The CDR3 contains 12 residues. CDR3 nucleotide sequence: TGCAGCGTTCTAGAGCTGAACACTGAAGCTTTCTTT. Protein sequence: CSVLELNTEAFF.

V usage is TRBV28 and J usage is TRBJ2-7, with 8 bases that match TRBD1. Germline CDR1 MDHEN, CDR2 SYDVKM. With 5 bases clipped from V and 3 bases from J, the junction kept 6 bases outside the gene matches. This CDR3 comprises 14 residues. CDR3 DNA: TGTGCCAGCAGTGGGACAGGAAAATTCTACGAGCAGTACTTC. Its protein product is CASSGTGKFYEQYF.

This clone was picked up a small number of times. A junction boundary mismatches the germline segment, possibly from a read error. The CDR3 nucleotides are TGCGCCAGCAGCTCTGACACCGATAGTTCTTTGCTTTCCTTC. It yields the protein CASSSDTDSSLLSF. The chain carries TRBV5-1 and TRBJ1-2; D remains unclear. Germline V gene sequence: CDR1 SGHRS, CDR2 YFSETQ. This CDR3 has 14 residues.